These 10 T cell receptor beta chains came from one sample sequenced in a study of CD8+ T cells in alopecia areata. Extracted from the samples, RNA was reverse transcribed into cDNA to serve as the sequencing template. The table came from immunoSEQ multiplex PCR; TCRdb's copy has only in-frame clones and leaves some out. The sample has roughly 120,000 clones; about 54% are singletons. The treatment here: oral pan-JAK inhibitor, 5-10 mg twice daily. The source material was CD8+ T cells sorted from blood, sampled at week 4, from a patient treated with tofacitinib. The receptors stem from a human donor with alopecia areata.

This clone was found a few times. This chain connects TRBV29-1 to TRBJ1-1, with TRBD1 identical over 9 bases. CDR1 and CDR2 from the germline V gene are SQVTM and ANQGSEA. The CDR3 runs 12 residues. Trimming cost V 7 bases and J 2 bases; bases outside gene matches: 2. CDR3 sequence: CSGDRVNTEAFF. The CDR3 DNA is TGCAGCGGGGACAGGGTAAACACTGAAGCTTTCTTT.

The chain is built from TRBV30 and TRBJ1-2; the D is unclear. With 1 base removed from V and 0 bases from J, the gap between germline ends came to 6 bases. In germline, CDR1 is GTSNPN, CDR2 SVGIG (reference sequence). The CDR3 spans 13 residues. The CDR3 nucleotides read TGTGCCTGGAGTGGCATCACTAACTATGGCTACACCTTC. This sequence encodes CAWSGITNYGYTF. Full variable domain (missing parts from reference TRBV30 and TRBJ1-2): SQTIHQWPATLVQPVGSPLSLECTVEGTSNPNLYWYRQAAGRGLQLLFYSVGIGQISSEVPQNLSASRPQDRQFILSSKKLLLSDSGFYLCAWSGITNYGYTFGSGTRLTVV.

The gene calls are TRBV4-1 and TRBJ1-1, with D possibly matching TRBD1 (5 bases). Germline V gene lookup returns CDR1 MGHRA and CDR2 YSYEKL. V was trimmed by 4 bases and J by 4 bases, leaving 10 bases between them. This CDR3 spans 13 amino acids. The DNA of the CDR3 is TGCGCCAGCAGCCTGGGGGGGACCACTGAAGCTTTCTTT. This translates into CASSLGGTTEAFF.

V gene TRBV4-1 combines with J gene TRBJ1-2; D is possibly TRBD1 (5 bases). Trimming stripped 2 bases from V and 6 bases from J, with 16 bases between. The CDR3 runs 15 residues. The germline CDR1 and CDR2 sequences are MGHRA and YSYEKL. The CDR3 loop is CASSQSHGGGDGYTF. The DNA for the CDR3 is TGCGCCAGCAGCCAATCCCACGGGGGGGGAGATGGCTACACCTTC.

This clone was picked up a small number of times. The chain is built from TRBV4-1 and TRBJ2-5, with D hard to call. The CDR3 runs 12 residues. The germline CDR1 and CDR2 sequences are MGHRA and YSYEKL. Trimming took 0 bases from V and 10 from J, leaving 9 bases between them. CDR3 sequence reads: CASSQDQKFQYF. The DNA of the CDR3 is TGCGCCAGCAGCCAAGATCAAAAATTCCAGTACTTC.

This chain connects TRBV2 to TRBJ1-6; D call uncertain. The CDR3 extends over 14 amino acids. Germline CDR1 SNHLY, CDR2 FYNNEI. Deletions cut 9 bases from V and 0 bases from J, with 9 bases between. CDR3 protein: CASNTVSYNSPLHF. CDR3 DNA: TGTGCCAGTAACACTGTCTCCTATAATTCACCCCTCCACTTT.

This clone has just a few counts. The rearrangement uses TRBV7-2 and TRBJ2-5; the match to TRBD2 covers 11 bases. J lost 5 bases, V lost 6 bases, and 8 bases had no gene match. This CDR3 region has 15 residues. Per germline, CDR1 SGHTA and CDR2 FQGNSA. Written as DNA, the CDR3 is TGTGCCAGCAGTCTAGCGGGGGGCCCCCGGGAGACCCAGTACTTC. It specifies CASSLAGGPRETQYF. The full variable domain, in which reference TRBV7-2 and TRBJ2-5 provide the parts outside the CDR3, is GAGVSQSPSNKVTEKGKDVELRCDPISGHTALYWYRQSLGQGLEFLIYFQGNSAPDKSGLPSDRFSAERTGGSVSTLTIQRTQQEDSAVYLCASSLAGGPRETQYFGPGTRLLVL.

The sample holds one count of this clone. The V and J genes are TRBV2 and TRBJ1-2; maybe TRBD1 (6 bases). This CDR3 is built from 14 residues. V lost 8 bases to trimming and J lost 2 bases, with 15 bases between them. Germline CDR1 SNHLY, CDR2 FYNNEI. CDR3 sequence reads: CASPQGGGNYGYTF. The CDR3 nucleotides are TGTGCCAGCCCTCAGGGTGGGGGCAACTATGGCTACACCTTC.

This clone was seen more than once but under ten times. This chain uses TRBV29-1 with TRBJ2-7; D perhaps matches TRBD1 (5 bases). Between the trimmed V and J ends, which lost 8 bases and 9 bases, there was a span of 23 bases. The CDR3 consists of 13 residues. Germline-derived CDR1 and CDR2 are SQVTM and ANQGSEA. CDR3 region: CSPFPARAPAQYF. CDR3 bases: TGCAGCCCTTTCCCCGCCAGGGCTCCGGCGCAGTACTTC.

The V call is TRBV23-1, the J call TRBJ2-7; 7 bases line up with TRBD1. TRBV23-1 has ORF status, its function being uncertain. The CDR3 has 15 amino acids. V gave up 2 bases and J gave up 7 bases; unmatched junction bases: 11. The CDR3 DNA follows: TGCGCCAGCAGTCAAGGGACAGACCAGTTGCGGGAGCAGTACTTC. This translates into CASSQGTDQLREQYF.